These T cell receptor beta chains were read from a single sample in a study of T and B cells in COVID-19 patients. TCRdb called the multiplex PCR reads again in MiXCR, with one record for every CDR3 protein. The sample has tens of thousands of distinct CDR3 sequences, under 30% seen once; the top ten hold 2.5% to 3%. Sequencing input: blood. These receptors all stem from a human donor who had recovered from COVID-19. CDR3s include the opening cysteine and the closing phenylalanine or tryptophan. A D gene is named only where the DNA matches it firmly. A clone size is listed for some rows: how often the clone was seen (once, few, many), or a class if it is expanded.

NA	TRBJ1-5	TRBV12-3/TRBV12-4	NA	TGTGCCAGCTGGGCGAATAGCAATCAGCCCCAGCATTTT	CASWANSNQPQHF
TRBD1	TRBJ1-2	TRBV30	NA	TGTGCCTGGAGTGCCGGACAGGGGAGCTACACCTTC	CAWSAGQGSYTF
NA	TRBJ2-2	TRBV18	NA	TGTGCCAGCTCCGGGACTTTTATTACCGGGGAGCTGTTTTTT	CASSGTFITGELFF
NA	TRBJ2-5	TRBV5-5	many	TGTGCCAGCAGTAAAGGGGCCGGGGAGACCCAGTACTTC	CASSKGAGETQYF
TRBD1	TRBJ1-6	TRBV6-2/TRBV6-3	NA	TGTGCCAGCAGCAGTCAGGGGGAAGGGTCACCCCTCCACTTT	CASSSQGEGSPLHF
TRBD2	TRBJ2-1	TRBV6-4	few	TGTGCCAGCAGTGACGGGCCAGCGGGAGATGAGCAGTTCTTC	CASSDGPAGDEQFF
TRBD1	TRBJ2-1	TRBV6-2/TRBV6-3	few	TGTGCCAGCGACCCGGGACAGGGTTCCTACAATGAGCAGTTCTTC	CASDPGQGSYNEQFF
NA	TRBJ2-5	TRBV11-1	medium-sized	TGTGCCAGCAGCTCGGGGGACGTCAGGGTTCGGGAGACCCAGTACTTC	CASSSGDVRVRETQYF
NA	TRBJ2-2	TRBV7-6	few	TGTGCCAGCAGCCTTCGGGAGAACGGGGAGCTGTTTTTT	CASSLRENGELFF
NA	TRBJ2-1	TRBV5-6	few	TGTGCCAGCAGCCAAAACAGGGTCCGGGAGCAGTTCTTC	CASSQNRVREQFF
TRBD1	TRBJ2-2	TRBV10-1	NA	TGCGCCAGTCAACAGGGACAGGGCGGGGAGCTGTTTTTT	CASQQGQGGELFF
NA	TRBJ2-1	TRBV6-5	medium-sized	TGTGCCAGCAGTTCCGGGACTTCTACCTACAATGAGCAGTTCTTC	CASSSGTSTYNEQFF
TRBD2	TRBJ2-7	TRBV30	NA	TGTGCCTGGAGTGGTAGCGGGAGCTACGAGCAGTACTTC	CAWSGSGSYEQYF
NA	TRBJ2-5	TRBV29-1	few	TGCAGCGCTGGACAGCCAAAAGAGACCCAGTACTTC	CSAGQPKETQYF
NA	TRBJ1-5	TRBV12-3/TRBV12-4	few	TGTGCCAGCAGGGGGTCGGCGGGTATGCATCAGCCCCAGCATTTT	CASRGSAGMHQPQHF
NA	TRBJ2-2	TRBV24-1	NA	TGTGCCACCAGTGATCCCGACCGGCCCGGGGAGCTGTTTTTT	CATSDPDRPGELFF
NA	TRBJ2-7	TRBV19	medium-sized	TGTGCCAGTAGCTCAAGCTACGAGCAGTACTTC	CASSSSYEQYF
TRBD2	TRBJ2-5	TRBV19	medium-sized	TGTGCCAGTGGGGGGACTAGCTTGCAGACCCAGTACTTC	CASGGTSLQTQYF
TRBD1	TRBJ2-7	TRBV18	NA	TGTGCCAGCTCACCCGGGACAGGGGACGAGCAGTACTTC	CASSPGTGDEQYF
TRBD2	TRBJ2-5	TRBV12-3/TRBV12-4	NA	TGTGCCAGCAGTTCCTCACTAGCGGCGGGGGAGACCCAGTACTTC	CASSSSLAAGETQYF
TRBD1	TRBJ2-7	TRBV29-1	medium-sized	TGCAGCGCCGGACAGGGGACTACCTACGAGCAGTACTTC	CSAGQGTTYEQYF
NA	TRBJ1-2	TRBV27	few	TGTGCCAGCAGTCCCGGGGCGGGTGGCTACACCTTC	CASSPGAGGYTF
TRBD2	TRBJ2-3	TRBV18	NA	TGTGCCAGCAGTGTAATAGCGGGGGGGTCTAGCACAGATACGCAGTATTTT	CASSVIAGGSSTDTQYF
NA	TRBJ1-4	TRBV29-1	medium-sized	TGCAGCGTGCGGGACCGCCCTAATGAAAAACTGTTTTTT	CSVRDRPNEKLFF
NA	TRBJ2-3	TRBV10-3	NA	TGTGCCATCAGACGGGACACTTTGAGCACAGATACGCAGTATTTT	CAIRRDTLSTDTQYF
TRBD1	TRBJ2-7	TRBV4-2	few	TGTGCCAGCAGCCAGGGGACAGGGTTGACCTACGAGCAGTACTTC	CASSQGTGLTYEQYF
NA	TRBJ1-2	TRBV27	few	TGTGCCAGCAGTCTAACAGGGACGTATGGCTACACCTTC	CASSLTGTYGYTF
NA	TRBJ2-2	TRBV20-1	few	TGCAGTGCCTCGCCGGGGGGCCGGGAGCTGTTTTTT	CSASPGGRELFF
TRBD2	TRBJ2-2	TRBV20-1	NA	TGCAGTGCTACCTCTCCTAGCGGGGGGGATTCCGGGGAGCTGTTTTTT	CSATSPSGGDSGELFF
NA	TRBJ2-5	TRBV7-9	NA	TGTGCCAGCAGCTCAACCCTCCAAGAGACCCAGTACTTC	CASSSTLQETQYF
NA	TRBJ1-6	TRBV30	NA	TGTGCCTGGAGTGTCGACTCACATAATTCACCCCTCCACTTT	CAWSVDSHNSPLHF
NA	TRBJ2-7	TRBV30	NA	TGTGCCTGGAGTCTCCCCTACACAGAAATTCCTTTCGAGCAGTACTTC	CAWSLPYTEIPFEQYF
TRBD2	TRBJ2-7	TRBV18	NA	TGTGCCAGCTCCCTGCCGGGACTAGCGGAGTCCTACGAGCAGTACTTC	CASSLPGLAESYEQYF
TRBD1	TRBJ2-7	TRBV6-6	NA	TGTGCCAGCAACCCGGGACAGGGCCCAGACGAGCAGTACTTC	CASNPGQGPDEQYF
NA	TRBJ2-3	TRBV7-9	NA	TGTGCCAGCAGCTCCCAGGGGTGGCGGGAGATCTCAGATACGCAGTATTTT	CASSSQGWREISDTQYF
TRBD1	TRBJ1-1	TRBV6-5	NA	TGTGCCAGTGAAGACACCGGGACAGGGGGCGAGAAAACTGAAGCTTTCTTT	CASEDTGTGGEKTEAFF
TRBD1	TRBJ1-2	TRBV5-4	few	TGTGCCAGCAGCTTGGACGGGGACAGGGGAAACTATGGCTACACCTTC	CASSLDGDRGNYGYTF
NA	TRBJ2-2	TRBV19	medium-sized	TGTGCCAGTAGCCCCCGGGGGGCCGCGAACACCGGGGAGCTGTTTTTT	CASSPRGAANTGELFF
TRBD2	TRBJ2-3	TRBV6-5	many	TGTGCCAGCAGTTCCCGGACGGGAGGGGGCACAGATACGCAGTATTTT	CASSSRTGGGTDTQYF
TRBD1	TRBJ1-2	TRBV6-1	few	TGTGCCAGCAGTGAGGTCCGGGGGGACAGGGGGTACGGCTACACCTTC	CASSEVRGDRGYGYTF
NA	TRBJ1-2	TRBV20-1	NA	TGCAGTGCTAGTACCGGGACCCTCGACGGCTACACCTTC	CSASTGTLDGYTF
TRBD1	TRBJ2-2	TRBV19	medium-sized	TGTGCCAGTAGTATGGGACAGGGAGCCGGGGAGCTGTTTTTT	CASSMGQGAGELFF
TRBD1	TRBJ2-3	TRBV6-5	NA	TGTGCCAGCAGTCCCGGGACAGGGGCCTTAGTAGATACGCAGTATTTT	CASSPGTGALVDTQYF
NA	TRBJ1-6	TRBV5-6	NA	TGTGCCAGAAGCCTACTTGGAATCGGGGGGCTACTTGGTTCACCCCTCCACTTT	CARSLLGIGGLLGSPLHF
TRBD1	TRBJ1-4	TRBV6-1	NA	TGTGCCAGCAAAGACAGGGCAACTAATGAAAAACTGTTTTTT	CASKDRATNEKLFF
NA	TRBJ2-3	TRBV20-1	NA	TGCAGTGCTGGAGGACCGGGTCTCAGTCCAGATACGCAGTATTTT	CSAGGPGLSPDTQYF
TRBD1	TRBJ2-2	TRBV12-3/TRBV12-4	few	TGTGCCAGCAGTCGCGGACAGGGGGGCACCGGGGAGCTGTTTTTT	CASSRGQGGTGELFF
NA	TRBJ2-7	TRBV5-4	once	TGCGCCAGCAGCTCCGGGGTCTACGAGCAGTACTTC	CASSSGVYEQYF
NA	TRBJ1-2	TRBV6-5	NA	TGTGCCAGCAGTGCCGGGACCCAGCTTAACTATGGCTACACCTTC	CASSAGTQLNYGYTF
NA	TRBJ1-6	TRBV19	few	TGTGCCAGTAGTATCGACCTGAGCTCCTATAATTCACCCCTCCACTTT	CASSIDLSSYNSPLHF